Detailed here is one T cell receptor (beta chain). Its antigen has not been determined. Base qualities are not recorded, but no much larger clone differs from it by a single base. The source of the sample is a study of cytomegalovirus exposure and HLA in healthy donors (dated by TCRdb to between 2016 and 2019). Regarding the research as a whole: An earlier analysis of more than 550 of the donors reported over 250 Gb of sequence data and 117 million unique TCR beta sequences obtained from about 179 million T cells. HLA typing covered class I and class II loci at four-digit resolution. The number of typed donors differed by locus: roughly 620-640 for A, B, C, DRB1 and DQB1; 500 to 550 for DQA1; some 610 for DPA1; and 400 to 480 for DPB1. In the later analysis, no new phenotypic data were used to find candidate immune exposures; instead, reliance was placed on TCR beta sequences and their occurrence across donors. Roughly five DR-DQ haplotypes were handled as single units for association and clustering because linkage in the cohort was strong. Donor age, sex, ethnicity and CMV serostatus were compiled alongside the repertoire data. Of the roughly 390 genotyped donors, over 65% fell in the genetic ancestry cluster associated with self-reported Caucasian donors. An earlier analysis of 587 of the donors applied high-throughput TCR beta sequencing to assess whether each TCR beta V gene segment acted as functional or pseudogenic. A later genetic analysis used genome-wide SNP genotypes for about 60% of the roughly 700 donors, treating that subset as a discovery cohort. Across approximately 400 genotyped donors of the cohort, an average of approximately 220,000 unique TCR beta nucleotide sequences per donor were sequenced, and 15% to 20% of those sequences were non-productive. An early release that covered roughly 600 HLA-typed donors contained around 330 gigabases of sequencing data and some 87 million unique TCR sequences. To predict cytomegalovirus infection status, the study brought together high-throughput TCR immunosequencing, statistical association of individual TCRs with disease status, and machine learning. In addition to the first cohort of 650 to 750 subjects, a separate validation cohort of approximately 120 different subjects was used. The study profiled the T cell repertoires of fewer than 850 subjects by immunosequencing and related them to cytomegalovirus serostatus. A later analysis re-examined previously published TCR beta repertoires from just over 650 donors and added high-resolution HLA genotyping to investigate patterns of TCR occurrence. Every discovery cohort repertoire had been produced on one sequencing platform. The aim of the study was to test whether cataloging public T cell receptors could identify signatures of past pathogen exposure. Broad study findings and their caveats: Compared with the roughly 670-donor mean, donors in an Asian-associated ancestry cluster had fewer N-insertions in productive TCRs, according to a later genetic analysis. A later analysis found that TCR association rates varied across HLA loci, with DRB1 alleles showing the most associated TCRs and HLA-C alleles the fewest. Broadly in line with IMGT annotations, most TCR beta V segments showed up in productive rearrangements about 87% or about 30% of the time in an earlier analysis of approximately 640 of the donors. Because counts were too low, about 18 rarely observed V segments, including chromosome 9 orphons, were excluded from the earlier analysis of 587 of the donors. The authors suggested that the approach could potentially be generalized to other disease states and immunological phenotypes. Correlated functional status among segregating V segments might be attributable to linkage disequilibrium, but an unknown experimental factor could not be ruled out. Some IMGT-functional V segments, including TRBV6-2 and TRBV6-3, could not be distinguished by the 87-base-pair reads and were therefore excluded. Most TCR sequences were observed very rarely across donors, whereas some public TCRs were present in many individuals. Assigning TCR associations to individual alleles was difficult when HLA alleles, especially DR and DQ, strongly co-occurred. The study listed 164 TCR beta chains as associated with cytomegalovirus. In a later analysis, HLA-associated TCR beta chains showed more clonal expansion and lower generation probabilities than non-associated chains that were equally common. In both the original and validation cohorts, the classifier was reported to diagnose cytomegalovirus status with high specificity and sensitivity. Because HLA typing was missing for some donors at each locus, association tests included only the typed subset. In vitro tests confirmed that a few of the cytomegalovirus-associated TCR beta chains recognize cytomegalovirus antigens. The presence/absence analyses assumed that sequencing depth was roughly uniform across donors, and that assumption may not be true. Immune exposure information for the cohort was limited to CMV serostatus. A group of highly shared sequence variants was considered likely to be a technical artifact of the sequencing pipeline. In a later analysis, several top co-occurrence clusters were reported to appear linked to parvovirus B19, influenza, CMV and Epstein-Barr virus. Only TCR beta chains were sequenced in this cohort, and the absence of alpha or paired-chain data limited detectable features. In a later analysis, most CMV-associated TCR beta chains were found to appear HLA-restricted, with HLA associations seemingly driven largely by CMV exposure. At a false discovery rate of 0.05, a later analysis linked some 17,000 TCR beta sequences to specific HLA alleles. A further reported finding was that TCR beta sequences accurately predicted the HLA-A and HLA-B alleles for most subjects in the first cohort. V-gene and J-gene trimming of TCR beta chains was associated with a missense DCLRE1C variant in a later genetic analysis, and the association was replicated in an independent cohort.

Counted from cysteine to phenylalanine, this CDR3 has 17 amino acids. The read is trimmed to its CDR3 DNA, 51 bases read in frame from base 1. From the germline V gene, CDR1 is MGHDK and CDR2 is SYGVNS. Relative to germline, V is 2 bases shorter and J is 3 bases shorter, with 14 bases between their ends. The protocol used for the library was the immunoSEQ multiplex PCR assay. For the multiplex PCR, a mixture combining 60 forward primers for TCR Vbeta segments and 13 reverse primers for TCR Jbeta segments was used. A multiplex PCR assay on genomic DNA amplified the CDR3 region of rearranged TCR beta genes. Amplified TCR beta libraries were sequenced as 87-base-pair reads on the Illumina HiSeq System. In the original analysis: Across the 600 to 700 repertoires, a later analysis counted 60 million to 90 million unique TCR beta chains, around 10 million of which were shared by at least two donors. A nearest-neighbor algorithm error-corrected the raw reads and collapsed the reads into unique sequences, merging closely related sequences to remove PCR and sequencing errors. Alignment of CDR3 sequences to IMGT reference sequences was used to assign V, D and J gene segments. For a sequence to be retained, a match of at least six nucleotides to both a V gene segment and a J gene segment was required. A rearrangement counted as productive if the CDR3 had no stop codons and remained in frame with V and J, and every other rearrangement counted as non-productive. Following IMGT convention, CDR3 was defined as the stretch from the second conserved V-encoded cysteine up to the conserved J-encoded phenylalanine. In an earlier analysis of more than 550 of the donors, sequences lacking an unambiguous match to a single V gene segment were excluded. An earlier analysis of some 610 of the donors called V segments functional above 56.7% productive rearrangements and segregating when the between-donor standard deviation exceeded 5%. A statistical classification framework was built to diagnose cytomegalovirus status from the catalog of TCR beta chain sequences. In a later analysis, TCR nucleotide sequences were compared against IMGT/GENE-DB human TR gene sequences so that V and J genes could be assigned. Using the TCRdist pipeline, a later analysis assigned CDR3 sequences along with most-parsimonious VDJ recombination scenarios. In a later analysis, each TCR beta chain was defined by its CDR3 amino acid sequence together with its V-gene family, and reads lacking a unique V-gene family were excluded. As a way to deal with suspected cross-contamination and a sequencing artifact, a later analysis dropped 450 to 700 nucleotide sequences that were highly shared and had low generation probability. In a later analysis, a clonal expansion index was calculated for each public chain from normalized within-repertoire ranks of inferred template counts. In a later analysis, generation probabilities were computed with a VDJ recombination model fitted to out-of-frame rearrangements, and the resulting probabilities were checked against IGoR. A later analysis scored TCR-TCR, TCR-HLA and TCR-CMV co-occurrence with hypergeometric tests, applying a repertoire-size bias correction to TCR pairs. A later analysis estimated false discovery rates by permuting HLA or CMV assignments 20 times. In a later analysis, co-occurring TCRs were grouped with DBSCAN, and TCRdist sequence similarity was added when clustering was performed within HLA-allele-positive subsets. Co-occurrence clustering excluded repertoires with fewer than 30,000 or more than 120,000 public chains, plus five with anomalous nucleotide sharing. TCRdb holds this immuneACCESS table with in-frame rearrangements only. Some clones are missing; in checked studies, unresolved V genes explain under half, and the rest has no known cause. V, J and clone size reflect that table, while D and trimming were determined from the DNA. The sample contains some 97,000 clones, around 84% of them found a single time. Of the sample, about 1.2% is held by the ten largest clones.

In total, around 600 healthy bone marrow donors made up the cohort. All cohort members were sampled while nominally healthy, although unrecorded immune exposures were likely present. The donor tested CMV seronegative and was one of the 352 seronegative cohort members. A peripheral blood sample was collected from each donor, and TCR beta sequencing was performed on peripheral blood mononuclear cells. The Qiagen DNeasy Blood Extraction Kit was used to extract genomic DNA from the blood cell samples. This TCR was recovered from a woman aged 18-29 years in good health and CMV-seronegative. The rearranged chain carries TRBV25-1 and TRBJ1-6; TRBD1 is a possible D gene, resting on 5 matching bases. The sample consisted of PBMCs. CDR3 loop: CASSEVGEPFYNSPLHF. The sequence in DNA is TGTGCCAGCAGTGAAGTAGGGGAACCTTTCTATAATTCACCCCTCCACTTT.